These T cell receptor beta chains were read from a single sample in a study of cytomegalovirus exposure and HLA in healthy donors. Only in-frame clones appear in the TCRdb table, and some are missing; sequencing was by immunoSEQ multiplex PCR. The repertoire holds tens of thousands of clones, roughly 69% seen once, with about 6.7% in the top ten. Sequencing input: PBMCs. These receptors all stem from a woman younger than 45 in good health and CMV-seronegative. The CDR3 runs from the conserved cysteine through the conserved F or W. Fields, in order: D gene, J gene, clone size, V gene, CDR3 DNA, CDR3 protein. A D gene is named only where the DNA matches it firmly. Only some rows state a clone size, as once, few, many or a class for expanded clones.

>.|TRBJ2-7|.|TRBV6-6
TGTGCCAGCCGGAGAGTCGGGGACGAGCAGTACTTC
CASRRVGDEQYF
>TRBD1|TRBJ2-7|.|TRBV6-5
TGTGCCAGCAGTTACTCGGGACAGGGGGGCTACGAGCAGTACTTC
CASSYSGQGGYEQYF
>TRBD2|TRBJ2-5|.|TRBV29-1
TGCAGCGTTTTAGCGGGACAAGAGACCCAGTACTTC
CSVLAGQETQYF
>.|TRBJ2-3|.|TRBV10-1
TGCGCCAGCAGTGACAGGGGAGATACGCAGTATTTT
CASSDRGDTQYF
>TRBD2|TRBJ2-1|.|TRBV28
TGTGCCAGCAGTTTATGGCGGGAGAGGTCGAATGAGCAGTTCTTC
CASSLWRERSNEQFF
>.|TRBJ2-7|.|TRBV6-1
TGTGCCAGCTCCGAAAGGGGCAGCTCCTACGAGCAGTACTTC
CASSERGSSYEQYF
>.|TRBJ2-1|.|TRBV29-1
TGCAGCGCCGGGGAAAGCTCCTACAATGAGCAGTTCTTC
CSAGESSYNEQFF
>TRBD1|TRBJ2-5|.|TRBV28
TGTGCCAGCAGTTTGGGCGGGACAGGGCGACTCCAGTACTTC
CASSLGGTGRLQYF
>.|TRBJ1-1|.|TRBV10-3
TGTGCCACCCGGAACACTGAAGCTTTCTTT
CATRNTEAFF
>.|TRBJ2-2|.|TRBV7-2
TGTGCCAGCAGCTTAGGACTTATTAACACCGGGGAGCTGTTTTTT
CASSLGLINTGELFF
>.|TRBJ2-7|.|TRBV7-9
TGTGCCAGCAACCAGTTTCACGAGCAGTACTTC
CASNQFHEQYF
>.|TRBJ2-4|.|TRBV29-1
TGCAGCGTTTCCATCCAGGGGACCCTTAAAAACATTCAGTACTTC
CSVSIQGTLKNIQYF
>.|TRBJ1-2|.|TRBV5-1
TGCGCCAGCAGCTTGATGCGGGCGTCCCCAGAGCCACTTAACTATGGCTACACCTTC
CASSLMRASPEPLNYGYTF
>.|TRBJ2-7|.|TRBV4-3
TGCGCCAGCAGCCAAGTTTCTGGGGGGTCGAAAGCGGCATTCTACGAGCAGTACTTC
CASSQVSGGSKAAFYEQYF
>.|TRBJ1-5|.|TRBV6-1
TGTGCCAGCAGTGAAGCGGGGGGAAGCAATCAGCCCCAGCATTTT
CASSEAGGSNQPQHF
>TRBD1|TRBJ2-1|.|TRBV18
TGTGCCAGCTCACCTGACAGGGGGTGGGATGAGCAGTTCTTC
CASSPDRGWDEQFF
>TRBD1|TRBJ2-1|few|TRBV4-1
TGCGCCAGCAGCCCCCGGGACAGAAGTAACAATGAGCAGTTCTTC
CASSPRDRSNNEQFF
>.|TRBJ2-5|.|TRBV5-1
TGCGCCAGCAGCTTGGGAGTGCAAGAGACCCAGTACTTC
CASSLGVQETQYF
>.|TRBJ1-1|once|TRBV2
TGTGCCAGCAGTGAAGAAGTGGGGAGGAGAGCTTTCTTT
CASSEEVGRRAFF
>TRBD1|TRBJ1-3|.|TRBV5-6
TGTGCCAGCAGCGGGTGGGGACAGGATGCCTCTGGAAACACCATATATTTT
CASSGWGQDASGNTIYF
>.|TRBJ2-3|.|TRBV4-1
TGCGCCAGCAGCCAGGGGACTCGATCCTTCACAGATACGCAGTATTTT
CASSQGTRSFTDTQYF
>.|TRBJ2-1|few|TRBV11-2
TGTGCCAGCAGCTTTGTCACCAGGGGTTGGAATGAGCAGTTCTTC
CASSFVTRGWNEQFF
>TRBD1|TRBJ1-6|.|TRBV6-1
TGTGCCAGCAGTGAAGAGTTGTGGGACAGGAGGAGCTCCTATAATTCACCCCTCCACTTT
CASSEELWDRRSSYNSPLHF
>TRBD2|TRBJ2-7|.|TRBV7-2
TGTGCCAGCAGCTTAGTAGCCCGGGAGGAAGAGCAGTACTTC
CASSLVAREEEQYF
>.|TRBJ2-1|.|TRBV2
TGTGCCAGCAGGGCTAGGTCGGGGATCAATGAGCAGTTCTTC
CASRARSGINEQFF
>.|TRBJ1-1|once|TRBV2
TGTGCCAGCAGTGAAGTTAGACAGTCTGAAGCTTTCTTT
CASSEVRQSEAFF